This T cell receptor (beta chain) is drawn from a study of siplizumab effects on memory and regulatory T cells (dated by TCRdb to between 2017 and 2020). Study-level background: The study examined how the anti-CD2 antibody siplizumab affects alloreactive T-cell subsets in allogeneic mixed lymphocyte reactions built from human PBMCs.

Library preparation used the immunoSEQ multiplex PCR assay. The deep sequencing platform assayed 90,000 to 100,000 TCR templates per sample. Genomic DNA extracted from sorted T cells was the material used for TCRbeta CDR3 sequencing. In the paper's pipeline: The R programming language was used for the clonal analysis of the TCRbeta CDR3 data. Alloreactive CD4+ and CD8+ clones were defined by comparing unstimulated samples with post-reaction CFSE-low samples. Regulatory or non-regulatory origin was assigned to alloreactive CD4+ clones by matching of sequences to sorted unstimulated Treg and non-Treg repertoires. Held by TCRdb, this immuneACCESS table contains in-frame sequences only and omits some clones. Under half of the omission traces to an unresolved V gene where checked; the cause of the rest is unknown. V and J calls and clone size are copied from that table; D and trimming were computed from the DNA. The sample table holds 90,000 to 120,000 clones, of which over 90% were seen once. The top ten constitute approximately 0.62% of the sample.

The paper's findings and limits, for the study overall: Unstimulated naive T cells appeared more diverse than memory T cells, and naive cells seemed to contribute substantially to the alloresponse. Among mappable alloreactive CD4+ clones, the Treg-derived fraction averaged around 70% with siplizumab versus around 25% in control reactions. The suppressive function of proliferating Tregs from siplizumab cultures was not functionally confirmed. Siplizumab significantly reduced the cumulative frequency of alloreactive sequences traceable to unstimulated CD4+ memory T cells. Sequences below about 10^-5 frequency were poorly captured, so only a minor fraction of alloreactive clones could be mapped to unstimulated subsets. Roughly 80-97% of proliferating CD4+ or CD8+ clones could not be assigned a naive or memory phenotype.

Sorted unstimulated T cells and proliferating T cells recovered from mixed lymphocyte reactions were subjected to TCRbeta CDR3 sequencing. Fresh whole blood from nine to eleven HLA-typed healthy donors was used to isolate PBMCs. Unstimulated CD4+ regulatory T cells were FACS-sorted to map the origin of alloreactive clones. A word on this clone: Its antigen is still unknown. No qualities accompany the bases; no much larger clone lies one base away.

The sequence was collected from a human donor in good health. Sequencing was carried out using Tregs sorted from blood.

The CDR3 reads CAQGTGLGYTF. The DNA sequence is given as TGTGCCCAAGGGACAGGGTTGGGCTACACCTTC. The sequence joins TRBV6-1 to TRBJ1-2, with 9 middle bases fitting TRBD1. Spanning cysteine to phenylalanine, the CDR3 consists of 11 amino acids. Only CDR3 DNA remains: 33 bases, in frame from the first base. Trimming leaves V shorter by 11 bases and J shorter by 8 bases, with the junction holding 6 bases beyond the gene matches. CDR1 and CDR2 are drawn from the germline V gene: MNHNS, SASEGT.